This T cell receptor beta chain appears in the sequencing data of a study of cytomegalovirus exposure and HLA in healthy donors. Study-wide results and caveats: Previous analysis showed most TCR beta V segments were productive about 87% or about 30% of the time.

A note on this clone: No antigen is known for it.

J was trimmed by 2 bases and V by 4 bases; bases with no gene match: 0. The CDR3 is 13 residues long. Looked up from germline, CDR1 is SQVTM and CDR2 is ANQGSEA. Amplification used 60 Vbeta primers and 13 Jbeta primers. The table came from immunoSEQ multiplex PCR; TCRdb's copy has only in-frame clones and leaves some out. Here the sample spans roughly 130,000 clones, about 85% being singletons. The source material was PBMCs. This chain connects TRBV29-1 to TRBJ1-5; the match to TRBD1 covers 9 bases. The receptor was isolated from a boy aged 5-17 years in good health and CMV-seronegative. The CDR3: CSVGQGGNQPQHF. In DNA, the CDR3 is TGCAGCGTTGGACAGGGGGGCAATCAGCCCCAGCATTTT.